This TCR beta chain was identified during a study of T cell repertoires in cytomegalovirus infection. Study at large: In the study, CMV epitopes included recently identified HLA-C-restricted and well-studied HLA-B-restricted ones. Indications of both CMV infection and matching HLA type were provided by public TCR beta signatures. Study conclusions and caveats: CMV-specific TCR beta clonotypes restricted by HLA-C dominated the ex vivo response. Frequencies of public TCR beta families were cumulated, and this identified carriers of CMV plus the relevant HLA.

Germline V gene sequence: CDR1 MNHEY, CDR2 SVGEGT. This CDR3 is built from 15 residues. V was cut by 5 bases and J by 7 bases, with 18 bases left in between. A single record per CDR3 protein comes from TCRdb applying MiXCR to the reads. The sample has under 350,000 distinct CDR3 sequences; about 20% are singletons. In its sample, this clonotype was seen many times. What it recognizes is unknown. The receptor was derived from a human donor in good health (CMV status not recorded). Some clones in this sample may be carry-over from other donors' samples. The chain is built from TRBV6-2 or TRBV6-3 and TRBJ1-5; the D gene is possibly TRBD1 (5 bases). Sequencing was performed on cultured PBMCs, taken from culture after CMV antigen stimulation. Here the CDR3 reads CASSTPPGDGQPQHF. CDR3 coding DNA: TGTGCCAGCAGTACCCCGCCCGGGGACGGACAGCCCCAGCATTTT.